This TCR beta chain stems from a study of regulatory T cells in long-lasting Graves disease. Study-wide context: In persistent Graves' disease, antithyroid drugs had been taken for over 5 years and TSH receptor antibodies stayed positive.

The authors built TCR beta libraries using iRepertoire HTBI primers and Arm-PCR of CDR3 regions. One entry per CDR3 protein results from TCRdb running MiXCR on the multiplex PCR reads. This table has more than 650,000 distinct CDR3 sequences, about 32% appearing once. Worth noting for this clonotype: One junction end disagrees with the germline gene, perhaps due to a read error.

The CDR3 runs to 18 residues. Germline-derived CDR1 and CDR2 are MNHEY and SVGAGI. Time point in this sample: persistent/refractory GD, antithyroid drugs over 5 years with positive TRAb. The TCR library was made from RNA extracted from PBMCs. This sequence joins TRBV6-5 and TRBJ1-3, with TRBD1 matching 11 bases. The material sequenced was peripheral blood mononuclear cells (PBMCs), taken when the disease was refractory, from a patient treated with antithyroid drugs. This sequence was found in a female donor with Graves disease. CDR3 sequence: CASSYSLMGQGAGNTIYF. The DNA of the CDR3 is TGTGCCAGCAGCTACTCCCTTATGGGACAGGGGGCTGGAAACACCATATATTTT.